This T cell receptor beta chain came from a study of cytomegalovirus exposure and HLA in healthy donors. Study details: An early data release held 79 million or so unique TCRs from HLA-typed donors.

V lost 7 bases and J lost 5, with 20 bases in between. The CDR3 totals 16 residues. Germline V gene data show CDR1 as SGHVS and CDR2 as FNYEAQ. With 60 Vbeta and 13 Jbeta primers, the PCR was carried out. The protocol was immunoSEQ multiplex PCR, while the TCRdb copy is restricted to in-frame clones and leaves out a portion. Seen here are about 130,000 clones, 65% to 90% observed once, and the top ten hold around 3%. In the case of this clone: Antigen: not known.

Study results and caveats: Sequencing depth across donors, presence/absence analyses assumed, was roughly uniform. The Asian-associated ancestry cluster reportedly had fewer N-insertions than the roughly 670-donor mean in a later analysis.

Specimen: PBMCs. The receptor's source is a woman aged 18-29 years in good health and CMV-seropositive. The chain carries TRBV7-6 and TRBJ2-2; tentative D call: TRBD1 (6 bases). DNA for the CDR3: TGTGCCAGCACTTCCGCCCAGGGGTTTGGAACCGGGGAGCTGTTTTTT. It translates to CASTSAQGFGTGELFF. Complete variable domain (other parts from reference TRBV7-6 and TRBJ2-2): GAGVSQSPRYKVTKRGQDVALRCDPISGHVSLYWYRQALGQGPEFLTYFNYEAQQDKSGLPNDRFSAERPEGSISTLTIQRTEQRDSAMYRCASTSAQGFGTGELFFGEGSRLTVL.